This is a list of T cell receptor beta chains from one sample in a study of OX40 agonist ivuxolimab in advanced cancers. Sequencing was performed with immunoSEQ multiplex PCR; in TCRdb, only in-frame clones are kept and a portion is missing. The sample holds 50,000 to 70,000 clones, 93% seen once. The starting material was CD4+ or CD8+ T cells sorted from blood, obtained in a trial of the OX40 agonist ivuxolimab. The receptors come from an adult with an advanced solid tumor such as melanoma, head and neck, liver or kidney cancer. Each CDR3 is given with its conserved first and last residue. D genes are given only for firm matches. The size field is filled for only some rows; it gives once, few, many or a size class.

J | size | V | D | CDR3 | DNA
TRBJ2-7 | . | TRBV25-1 | . | CASSRGQVMRGEQYF | TGTGCCAGCAGCCGCGGCCAAGTCATGCGGGGCGAGCAGTACTTC
TRBJ2-1 | . | TRBV18 | TRBD2 | CASSSWTSPDEQFF | TGTGCCAGCTCATCCTGGACTAGTCCCGATGAGCAGTTCTTC
TRBJ2-1 | . | TRBV7-6 | TRBD2 | CASSLGVAGAVSEQFF | TGTGCCAGCAGCTTAGGGGTAGCGGGAGCGGTCAGTGAGCAGTTCTTC
TRBJ1-2 | . | TRBV7-9 | . | CASSPGLSYGYTF | TGTGCCAGCAGCCCCGGACTGAGCTATGGCTACACCTTC
TRBJ2-7 | . | TRBV5-4 | TRBD2 | CASSLVLGEGLTYEQYF | TGTGCCAGCAGCCTAGTTTTGGGGGAGGGCCTGACATACGAGCAGTACTTC
TRBJ2-1 | . | TRBV5-4 | . | CASRHLGRADYNEQFF | TGTGCCAGCAGACATCTTGGGCGGGCTGATTACAATGAGCAGTTCTTC
TRBJ2-2 | once | TRBV11-3 | TRBD1 | CASSNPGQGANTGELFF | TGTGCCAGCAGCAACCCGGGACAGGGGGCGAACACCGGGGAGCTGTTTTTT
TRBJ2-1 | medium-sized | TRBV13 | . | CASSLETGGEQFF | TGTGCCAGCAGCTTAGAGACAGGAGGGGAGCAGTTCTTC
TRBJ1-4 | . | TRBV7-9 | TRBD1 | CASSYKPGQGWEKLFF | TGTGCCAGCAGCTATAAACCGGGACAGGGTTGGGAAAAACTGTTTTTT
TRBJ1-2 | . | TRBV13 | . | CASRSETSRYGYTF | TGTGCCAGCAGATCGGAGACCTCCCGGTATGGCTACACCTTC
TRBJ1-1 | . | TRBV12-5 | . | CASGLVRSQGFGTEAFF | TGTGCTAGTGGTTTGGTACGCTCTCAGGGGTTTGGAACTGAAGCTTTCTTT
TRBJ2-7 | . | TRBV4-3 | . | CASSQDPPGKSSYEQYF | TGCGCCAGCAGCCAGGACCCTCCTGGGAAATCCTCCTACGAGCAGTACTTC
TRBJ2-7 | . | TRBV6-6 | . | CASSFFTGSSYEQYF | TGTGCCAGCTCTTTTTTTACGGGAAGCTCCTACGAGCAGTACTTC
TRBJ2-1 | . | TRBV7-8 | TRBD2 | CASSDLAGGGNEQFF | TGTGCCAGCAGCGACCTAGCGGGAGGGGGCAATGAGCAGTTCTTC
TRBJ2-7 | . | TRBV28 | TRBD1 | CASSSSGTGVYEQYF | TGTGCCAGCAGTTCATCCGGGACAGGGGTCTACGAGCAGTACTTC
TRBJ2-5 | once | TRBV11-2 | TRBD2 | CASSLSGSAQETQYF | TGTGCCAGCAGCCTTAGCGGGTCCGCCCAAGAGACCCAGTACTTC
TRBJ2-3 | . | TRBV20-1 | . | CSALYGDTQYF | TGCAGTGCTCTTTATGGAGATACGCAGTATTTT
TRBJ2-6 | once | TRBV29-1 | . | CSVESSGANVLTF | TGCAGCGTTGAAAGCTCTGGGGCCAACGTCCTGACTTTC
TRBJ2-5 | . | TRBV5-6 | TRBD1 | CASSQGQEETQYF | TGTGCCAGCAGCCAAGGACAGGAAGAGACCCAGTACTTC
TRBJ2-7 | . | TRBV10-3 | . | CAISDRGYAYEQYF | TGTGCCATCAGTGACAGGGGCTATGCCTACGAGCAGTACTTC
TRBJ2-1 | . | TRBV13 | TRBD2 | CASKSSGNNEQFF | TGTGCCAGCAAGTCTAGCGGGAACAATGAGCAGTTCTTC
TRBJ1-2 | . | TRBV9 | . | CASSATPLGVGYGYTF | TGTGCCAGCAGCGCGACGCCTCTAGGGGTGGGGTATGGCTACACCTTC
TRBJ2-7 | once | TRBV4-3 | TRBD2 | CASSQRGLAGADWPSYEQYF | TGCGCCAGCAGCCAGAGGGGACTAGCGGGAGCTGATTGGCCGTCCTACGAGCAGTACTTC
TRBJ1-5 | . | TRBV6-1 | . | CASSERWQGNQPQHF | TGTGCCAGCAGTGAAAGGTGGCAGGGGAATCAGCCCCAGCATTTT
TRBJ1-5 | . | TRBV6-5 | TRBD1 | CASSLTGATNQPQHF | TGTGCCAGCAGTCTGACAGGGGCTACCAATCAGCCCCAGCATTTT
TRBJ1-5 | . | TRBV5-6 | . | CASSLMGQPQHF | TGTGCCAGCAGCTTGATGGGTCAGCCCCAGCATTTT
TRBJ2-7 | once | TRBV4-3 | TRBD2 | CASSQDSGDAYEQYF | TGCGCCAGCAGCCAAGACAGCGGGGATGCCTACGAGCAGTACTTC
TRBJ1-2 | . | TRBV27 | . | CASSPRGGYHGYTF | TGTGCCAGCAGTCCAAGGGGTGGATACCATGGCTACACCTTC
TRBJ2-1 | . | TRBV7-8 | . | CASSPLIVDYARAYNEQFF | TGTGCCAGCAGCCCCCTTATTGTGGACTACGCCCGGGCCTACAATGAGCAGTTCTTC
TRBJ1-1 | . | TRBV14 | . | CASSPRGRERIEAFF | TGTGCCAGCAGCCCCCGGGGCCGTGAGAGGATTGAAGCTTTCTTT
TRBJ1-4 | . | TRBV5-6 | . | CASSFGEGNEKLFF | TGTGCCAGCAGCTTCGGGGAAGGTAATGAAAAACTGTTTTTT
TRBJ1-2 | . | TRBV27 | . | CASSYGSNYGYTF | TGTGCCAGCAGCTATGGATCTAACTATGGCTACACCTTC
TRBJ2-3 | once | TRBV30 | . | CAWSVGIDTQYF | TGTGCCTGGAGTGTTGGAATAGATACGCAGTATTTT
TRBJ2-1 | once | TRBV11-2 | TRBD2 | CASAYGGGRLYNEQFF | TGTGCCAGCGCATATGGGGGCGGGAGGTTATACAATGAGCAGTTCTTC
TRBJ2-5 | . | TRBV6-5 | . | CASSYSTSSQETQYF | TGTGCCAGCAGTTACTCGACGTCTAGCCAAGAGACCCAGTACTTC
TRBJ2-2 | . | TRBV7-2 | . | CASSLAGELFF | TGTGCCAGCAGCTTGGCCGGGGAGCTGTTTTTT